The 27 T cell receptor beta chains given below trace back to one sample, sequenced in a study of blood T cell repertoires in COVID-19. Clones were read by immunoSEQ multiplex PCR, and TCRdb kept only the in-frame ones, dropping some. The sample has just under 350,000 clones, 80% to 90% seen once. Sequences were obtained from peripheral blood. The receptor set was obtained from a woman aged 45-65 years with COVID-19, enrolled during active disease.

The V gene is TRBV24-1, the J gene TRBJ1-5, with TRBD1 as a possible D gene (5 bases). Germline V gene lookup returns CDR1 KGHDR and CDR2 SFDVKD. The CDR3 runs to 14 residues. Trimming shortened V by 7 bases and J by 2 bases, and 11 bases separated the two germline ends. CDR3 DNA sequence: TGTGCCACCAGCGGGGGTCGGGGCAATCAGCCCCAGCATTTT. This encodes CATSGGRGNQPQHF.

The chain joins TRBV24-1 to TRBJ2-1, with 11 bases identical to TRBD2. The germline CDR1 and CDR2 sequences are KGHDR and SFDVKD. The CDR3 loop spans 15 amino acids. V lost 4 bases, J lost 6 bases, and 4 bases stayed unmatched. CDR3 residues: CATSETSGTGNEQFF. The CDR3 DNA follows: TGTGCCACCAGTGAGACTAGCGGGACGGGCAATGAGCAGTTCTTC.

This chain connects TRBV6-6 to TRBJ2-7; D uncertain. In germline, CDR1 is MNHNY, CDR2 SVGAGI (reference sequence). CDR3 length: 11 residues. Trimming stripped 4 bases from V and 7 bases from J, with 8 bases between. DNA of the CDR3: TGTGCCAGCAGTTCTCCTCGGGAGCAGTACTTC. Encoded protein: CASSSPREQYF.

This clone was observed once. The J gene is TRBJ1-2, the V gene TRBV6-2 or TRBV6-3; D may be TRBD1 (6 bases). V lost 6 bases and J 7 bases, leaving 12 bases between the germline ends. The germline CDR1 and CDR2 sequences are MNHEY and SVGEGT. This CDR3 region has 12 residues. The CDR3 reads CASSGQLFGYTF. CDR3 nucleotide sequence: TGTGCCAGCAGCGGACAGTTGTTTGGCTACACCTTC.

This clone was detected only once. The chain combines TRBV6-5 with TRBJ2-2; weak D call: TRBD1 (6 bases). The germline gives CDR1 MNHEY, CDR2 SVGAGI. This CDR3 is 14 amino acids long. Trimming took 7 bases from V and 6 from J, leaving 15 bases between them. The DNA of the CDR3 is TGTGCCAGCAACCAACAGGGTTCGGCCGGGGAGCTGTTTTTT. It encodes CASNQQGSAGELFF.

The chain links TRBV4-1 to TRBJ1-2, with TRBD1 identical over 7 bases. V lost 0 bases to trimming and J lost 4 bases; unmatched junction nucleotides: 8. The CDR3 consists of 16 residues. The V gene's germline CDR1 is MGHRA and CDR2 YSYEKL. The CDR3 is CASSQDLGGTVYGYTF. The CDR3 DNA reads TGCGCCAGCAGCCAAGATCTGGGTGGGACAGTCTATGGCTACACCTTC.

The chain couples TRBV23-1 to TRBJ2-4; a weak D match, TRBD1 (5 bases). TRBV23-1 is annotated as an ORF whose role is uncertain. The CDR3 is 16 residues long. V gave up 0 bases and J gave up 2 bases, with 11 bases separating them. The CDR3 sequence is CASSQSWYRTKNIQYF. The CDR3, as DNA: TGCGCCAGCAGTCAATCCTGGTACAGGACCAAAAACATTCAGTACTTC.

The chain couples TRBV29-1 to TRBJ2-5, with 7 positions matching TRBD2. The CDR3 consists of 13 residues. Germline V CDR1 and CDR2: SQVTM, ANQGSEA. The ends lost 4 bases at V and 5 bases at J; junction bases unmatched: 7. CDR3 sequence (DNA): TGCAGCGTTGGCGGGGGTGGGTATGAGACCCAGTACTTC. The encoded protein is CSVGGGGYETQYF.

The chain employs TRBV27 and TRBJ1-6; tentatively, D is TRBD1 (5 bases). CDR1 is MNHEY, CDR2 SMNVEV, per germline (reference sequence). The CDR3 is 13 residues long. Trimming pared 5 bases from V and 9 bases from J, leaving 11 bases between. Here the CDR3 reads CASSGGVGSPLHF. The DNA for the CDR3 is TGTGCCAGCAGTGGGGGGGTAGGTTCACCCCTCCACTTT.

The rearrangement uses TRBV18 and TRBJ1-2; TRBD1 matches 8 bases. Germline values: CDR1 KGHSH, CDR2 LQKENI. Trimming cost V 3 bases and J 8 bases; bases outside gene matches: 5. CDR3 length equals 13 residues. The CDR3 region is CASSPTGASGYTF. The CDR3 nucleotides read TGTGCCAGCTCACCGACAGGGGCTAGCGGCTACACCTTC.

The chain carries TRBV20-1 and TRBJ1-4, with a weak D call TRBD1 (6 bases). Trimming removed 3 bases at V and 0 bases at J, with 17 bases between. Germline lookup yields CDR1 DFQATT and CDR2 SNEGSKA (reference sequence). The CDR3 length is 17 residues. CDR3 sequence: CSASPQWQGPTNEKLFF. CDR3 DNA: TGCAGTGCTAGTCCCCAGTGGCAGGGGCCAACTAATGAAAAACTGTTTTTT.

V gene TRBV7-9 combines with J gene TRBJ1-4; D remains ambiguous. V lost 8 bases, J lost 5 bases, and 15 bases lay in between. The germline V gene encodes CDR1 SEHNR and CDR2 FQNEAQ (reference sequence). The CDR3 runs to 14 residues. The CDR3 DNA reads as TGTGCCAGCTGTAACACGGGAGGGAATGAAAAACTGTTTTTT. Translation: CASCNTGGNEKLFF.

The chain joins TRBV4-2 to TRBJ2-7, with TRBD2 matching 9 bases. The junction had 4 bases not matched to a gene; V was cut back by 3 bases and J by 4 bases. Germline CDR1 LGHNA, CDR2 YNFKEQ. The CDR3 is 14 amino acids. The CDR3 DNA is TGTGCCAGCAGCCACCTCAGCGGGAGGTACGAGCAGTACTTC. It encodes CASSHLSGRYEQYF.

J is TRBJ1-2 and V is TRBV3-1 (or the pseudogene TRBV3-2); 7 nucleotides agree with TRBD1. Germline trimming cut 2 bases from V and 4 bases from J; bases unmatched to any gene: 13. The germline gives CDR1 LGHDT, CDR2 YNNKEL (reference sequence). This CDR3 comprises 17 residues. This CDR3 is CASSQKGAGAPSYGYTF. CDR3 nucleotide sequence: TGTGCCAGCAGCCAAAAGGGGGCAGGGGCGCCCAGCTATGGCTACACCTTC.

J is TRBJ2-5 and V is TRBV30, with 12 positions matching TRBD2. CDR1 and CDR2 (germline): GTSNPN, SVGIG (reference sequence). The V and J ends lost 2 bases and 5 bases, in that order; junction bases with no gene match: 6. The CDR3 has 15 residues. CDR3 nucleotides: TGTGCCTGGAGTCCTAGCGGGGGGGATTGGGAGACCCAGTACTTC. Translating gives CAWSPSGGDWETQYF.

The V and J genes are TRBV25-1 and TRBJ1-2; D is perhaps TRBD1 (5 bases). Between the trimmed V and J ends, which lost 11 bases and 8 bases, there was a span of 18 bases. This CDR3 is 12 amino acids long. Germline lookup yields CDR1 MGHDK and CDR2 SYGVNS. The CDR3 sequence is CASWGTVQGYTF. The CDR3 DNA follows: TGTGCCTCATGGGGGACTGTCCAAGGCTACACCTTC.

This CDR3 reads CASSLSTANTEAFF. The CDR3 DNA sequence: TGTGCCAGCAGCTTGTCGACAGCGAACACTGAAGCTTTCTTT. V and J are TRBV5-4 and TRBJ1-1, with a tentative D call TRBD1 (5 bases). V was pared by 1 base and J by 1 base, with 8 bases between. The CDR3 is 14 residues long. Germline V gene lookup returns CDR1 SGHNT and CDR2 YYREEE (reference sequence).

The chain has TRBV6-1 and TRBJ2-7, with D perhaps TRBD2 (7 bases). V lost 4 bases to trimming and J lost 0 bases, with 16 bases between them. CDR3 size: 16 residues. Germline V gives CDR1 MNHNS, CDR2 SASEGT. DNA for the CDR3: TGTGCCAGCAGTGGGGCGGGGGCCCAAAGCTCCTACGAGCAGTACTTC. Encoded protein: CASSGAGAQSSYEQYF.

The V gene is TRBV4-2, the J gene TRBJ1-3; 8 bases are shared with TRBD1. V was clipped by 2 bases and J by 0 bases; unmatched bases: 6. This CDR3 has 17 residues. The germline CDR1 and CDR2 sequences are LGHNA and YNFKEQ. CDR3 sequence reads: CASSQHDRGDSGNTIYF. The DNA of the CDR3 is TGTGCCAGCAGCCAACACGACAGGGGCGACTCTGGAAACACCATATATTTT.

V and J are TRBV6-5 and TRBJ1-5; a weak D match, TRBD1 (5 bases). Germline CDR1 MNHEY, CDR2 SVGAGI. V was pared by 5 bases and J by 0 bases, with 11 bases between. The CDR3 totals 15 residues. The CDR3 sequence: CASSPETGSNQPQHF. In nucleotides, the CDR3 is TGTGCCAGCAGTCCAGAAACAGGTAGCAATCAGCCCCAGCATTTT.

This clone is a singleton in its sample. The J gene is TRBJ1-4, the V gene TRBV18, with 10 bases fitting TRBD1. Germline CDR1 is KGHSH and CDR2 is LQKENI. Trimming took 3 bases from V and 8 from J; bases not matched to a gene: 6. The CDR3 contains 15 residues. The CDR3 coding sequence is TGTGCCAGCTCACCCCCGGGACAGGGGTACGAAAAACTGTTTTTT. Protein product: CASSPPGQGYEKLFF.

V is TRBV7-9 and J is TRBJ2-1; TRBD2 matches 7 bases. With V trimmed by 1 base and J by 7 bases, 10 bases remained unmatched. CDR1 and CDR2 from the germline V gene are SEHNR and FQNEAQ (reference sequence). This CDR3 spans 16 amino acids. Written as DNA, the CDR3 is TGTGCCAGCAGCTTAGAGGGTTTAGCGGGTCCTAATGAGCAGTTCTTC. It translates to CASSLEGLAGPNEQFF.

In this sample, this clone turned up a few times. The J gene is TRBJ2-1, the V gene TRBV11-2; TRBD2 matches at 8 bases. The J segment lost 9 bases and the V segment lost 5 bases, leaving 12 bases of the junction unmatched. Germline V gene data show CDR1 as SGHAT and CDR2 as FQNNGV. This CDR3 spans 15 amino acids. CDR3 sequence: CASSDTGTSSVEQFF. For the CDR3, the DNA is TGTGCCAGCAGCGACACCGGGACTAGTAGTGTTGAGCAGTTCTTC.

V usage is TRBV7-8 and J usage is TRBJ2-5; D unresolved. CDR1 and CDR2 (germline): SGHVS, FQNEAQ. V was cut by 2 bases and J by 2 bases, with 9 bases left in between. This CDR3 contains 14 residues. CDR3 sequence: CASSLLSIQETQYF. Written as DNA, the CDR3 is TGTGCCAGCAGCTTATTGTCCATTCAAGAGACCCAGTACTTC. Looking up the rest from reference TRBV7-8 and TRBJ2-5 gives the full variable domain: GAGVSQSPRYKVAKRGQDVALRCDPISGHVSLFWYQQALGQGPEFLTYFQNEAQLDKSGLPSDRFFAERPEGSVSTLKIQRTQQEDSAVYLCASSLLSIQETQYFGPGTRLLVL.

The CDR3 DNA reads TGTGCCAGCAGCTTGGCCAATGGAGGGAGCTGGATTGAAGCTTTCTTT. Its translation is CASSLANGGSWIEAFF. The V and J genes are TRBV5-4 and TRBJ1-1; no definite D call. The germline V gene encodes CDR1 SGHNT and CDR2 YYREEE (reference sequence). V dropped 0 bases and J dropped 7 bases, with 19 bases sitting between them. There are 16 residues in the CDR3.

The chain links TRBV18 to TRBJ2-7, with D perhaps matching TRBD1 (6 bases). V lost 4 bases and J lost 2, with 12 bases in between. Germline values: CDR1 KGHSH, CDR2 LQKENI. The CDR3 is 14 amino acids. The CDR3 nucleotides are TGTGCCAGCTCACTGGTCCAGGGGCCCTACGAGCAGTACTTC. Its translation is CASSLVQGPYEQYF.

DNA of the CDR3: TGTGCCAGCAGGGTGCGGTTTACTGGGAGTGAAGCTTTCTTT. This codes for CASRVRFTGSEAFF. The V and J genes are TRBV5-6 and TRBJ1-1; D uncertain. Trimming shortened V by 5 bases and J by 7 bases, and 18 bases separated the two germline ends. Per germline, CDR1 SGHDT and CDR2 YYEEEE. The CDR3 is 14 residues long.